This TCR beta chain was captured in a study of blood T cell repertoires in COVID-19. The CDR3 length is 14 residues. Germline-derived CDR1 and CDR2 are ENHRY and SYGVKD. V dropped 4 bases and J dropped 1; count of bases not matched to a gene: 4. TCRdb's table, derived via immunoSEQ multiplex PCR, lists solely in-frame clones and lacks some. This table holds roughly 190,000 clones, approximately 80% found once. The TCR sequence derives from a woman aged 45-65 years with acute or convalescent COVID-19. The sequencing input was peripheral blood. The chain combines TRBV10-3 with TRBJ2-7, with TRBD2 identical over 7 bases. CDR3 amino acids: CAISASGSSYEQYF. CDR3 in DNA: TGTGCCATCAGTGCTAGCGGATCGTCCTACGAGCAGTACTTC.